This TCR beta chain was sequenced for a study of blood T cell repertoires in COVID-19. Profiling relied on immunoSEQ multiplex PCR, and the TCRdb table lists in-frame clones only, not all of them. The sample shows 150,000 to 200,000 clones, about 80% of them seen only once. The CDR3 spans 16 residues. The germline gives CDR1 LGHDT, CDR2 YNNKEL (reference sequence). V was pared by 0 bases and J by 3 bases, with 8 bases of the junction left unmatched. This clonotype originated in a woman in her seventies with acute or convalescent COVID-19. The material sequenced was peripheral blood. This sequence joins TRBV3-1 (or the pseudogene TRBV3-2) and TRBJ2-7; 7 bases fit TRBD2. The CDR3 DNA is TGTGCCAGCAGCCAAGATCGGCCTAGCGGATTCTACGAGCAGTACTTC. It encodes CASSQDRPSGFYEQYF.